This entry lists 9 T cell receptor beta chains sequenced from one sample in a study of shared clonotypes between healthy human individuals. Naive CD8 cells were CD45RO-negative, positively selected for CCR7, excluding terminally differentiated effector memory CD45RA+ cells. Method: immunoSEQ multiplex PCR; TCRdb's copy keeps in-frame clones and lacks some. The sample lists 1.5 million to 2.5 million clones; about 95% were seen once. The sequenced material came from naive CD8+ T cells sorted from blood. The receptors originated from a man aged 18 to 35 in good health.

This clone was counted a single time. V and J are TRBV4-3 and TRBJ1-6; TRBD1 matches at 10 bases. J was trimmed by 6 bases and V by 3 bases; bases with no gene match: 8. The germline CDR1 and CDR2 sequences are LGHNA and YSLEER. This CDR3 has 17 residues. The CDR3 DNA follows: TGCGCCAGCAGCCAGGCCGGGACAGGGGAGGGTAATTCACCCCTCCACTTT. It codes for CASSQAGTGEGNSPLHF.

This clone occurred once. The V call is TRBV28, the J call TRBJ1-2, with TRBD1 matching 7 bases. Germline V CDR1 and CDR2: MDHEN, SYDVKM. The CDR3 loop spans 16 amino acids. The junction had 8 bases not matched to a gene; V was cut back by 3 bases and J by 1 base. The CDR3 DNA reads TGTGCCAGCAGTTTCTTCGAGACAGGGCTTAACTATGGCTACACCTTC. Translation: CASSFFETGLNYGYTF.

The rearrangement joins TRBV19 to TRBJ2-7; TRBD1 agrees at 8 bases. With 3 bases clipped from V and 4 bases from J, the junction kept 5 bases outside the gene matches. This CDR3 has 14 residues. CDR1 and CDR2 from the germline V gene are LNHDA and SQIVND (reference sequence). In nucleotides, the CDR3 is TGTGCCAGTAGTATGGAGGACAGGGAGTACGAGCAGTACTTC. It yields the protein CASSMEDREYEQYF.

This chain joins TRBV14 and TRBJ2-5; no clear D gene. Trimming shortened V by 1 base and J by 1 base, and 7 bases separated the two germline ends. CDR1 is SGHDN and CDR2 is FVKESK in the germline V gene. The CDR3 has 14 residues. CDR3: CASSQVAVQETQYF. For the CDR3, the DNA is TGTGCCAGCAGCCAAGTGGCAGTCCAAGAGACCCAGTACTTC.

The chain couples TRBV6-6 to TRBJ1-2, with TRBD1 matching over 8 bases. Germline assignment: CDR1 MNHNY and CDR2 SVGAGI (reference sequence). The CDR3 runs 15 residues. J was trimmed by 4 bases and V by 4 bases; bases with no gene match: 8. As DNA, the CDR3 is TGTGCCAGCAGTTCGACCCAGGGGGCCGGCTATGGCTACACCTTC. Residues: CASSSTQGAGYGYTF.

J is TRBJ2-2 and V is TRBV5-1, with 7 bases aligning to TRBD1. V dropped 1 base and J dropped 2; count of bases not matched to a gene: 11. Per the germline V gene, CDR1 is SGHRS and CDR2 is YFSETQ. There are 18 residues in the CDR3. CDR3 in DNA: TGCGCCAGCAGCTTGTTAGTCGGGACAGAGAAAAACACCGGGGAGCTGTTTTTT. This gives the protein CASSLLVGTEKNTGELFF.

The chain employs TRBV4-3 and TRBJ1-4; D perhaps matches TRBD1 (5 bases). The CDR3 has 16 residues. The V end was cut by 2 bases, the J end by 5 bases, with 15 bases between. CDR1 is LGHNA, CDR2 YSLEER, per germline. CDR3 loop: CASSQFLTGENEKLFF. The DNA for the CDR3 is TGCGCCAGCAGCCAATTTCTGACGGGGGAAAATGAAAAACTGTTTTTT.

This chain connects TRBV9 to TRBJ2-2; D ambiguous. CDR3 size: 16 residues. Between the trimmed V and J ends, which lost 5 bases and 7 bases, there was a span of 21 bases. Germline V gives CDR1 SGDLS, CDR2 YYNGEE. As DNA, the CDR3 is TGTGCCAGCAGTTATTCATGGCAGGCCCCCGGCGGGGAGCTGTTTTTT. Protein: CASSYSWQAPGGELFF.

Here the CDR3 DNA reads TGTGCCAGCAGCTTGGGGGAGGGGAGCACAGATACGCAGTATTTT. It is translated as CASSLGEGSTDTQYF. The rearrangement joins TRBV5-4 to TRBJ2-3; 7 bases are a match to TRBD2. The CDR3 has 15 amino acids. V was pared by 0 bases and J by 0 bases, with 1 base of the junction left unmatched. Germline V gene lookup returns CDR1 SGHNT and CDR2 YYREEE (reference sequence).